This is a list of T cell receptor beta chains from one sample in a study of tumor-infiltrating lymphocytes in localized non-small cell lung cancer. Libraries were prepared by immunoSEQ multiplex PCR; TCRdb keeps only in-frame clonotypes and omits some of them. The sample holds 15,000 to 20,000 clones, around 84% seen once. The sequenced sample was uninvolved lung tissue not adjacent to the tumor. The receptors come from a human donor with non-small cell lung cancer. CDR3s include the opening cysteine and the closing phenylalanine or tryptophan. D genes are given only for firm matches. Not all rows give a size; the values are once, few, many and, for expanded clones, a class.

TRBV7-3	-	TRBJ1-2	-	TGTGCCAGCAGCTTCGGGGGTTCTAACTATGGCTACACCTTC	CASSFGGSNYGYTF
TRBV5-6	TRBD1	TRBJ1-2	-	TGTGCCAGCAGTCGCGACAGGGGAGTTCGTGGCTACACCTTC	CASSRDRGVRGYTF
TRBV19	-	TRBJ2-1	-	TGTGCCAGTAGTAATCGACAAGAGTACTACAATGAGCAGTTCTTC	CASSNRQEYYNEQFF
TRBV29-1	TRBD2	TRBJ2-3	-	TGCAGCGTTGAAGAGAGCGGGAGGCCAGATACGCAGTATTTT	CSVEESGRPDTQYF
TRBV5-1	-	TRBJ1-1	-	TGCGCCAGCAGCTTAGTACTTAGCACTGAAGCTTTCTTT	CASSLVLSTEAFF
TRBV15	-	TRBJ2-5	-	TGTGCCACCAGCAGAGATCTCGGGGGGACCCAGTACTTC	CATSRDLGGTQYF
TRBV7-9	TRBD2	TRBJ2-7	-	TGTGCCAGCAGCCTCCTAGCGGTTCCCTACGAGCAGTACTTC	CASSLLAVPYEQYF
TRBV9	TRBD2	TRBJ2-3	-	TGTGCCAGCAGCCCTCACTATCCCACTAGCGGACCCACAGATACGCAGTATTTT	CASSPHYPTSGPTDTQYF
TRBV6-5	-	TRBJ1-3	once	TGTGCCAGCAGTCCCCGAACTACTGGAAACACCATATATTTT	CASSPRTTGNTIYF
TRBV28	-	TRBJ1-2	once	TGTGCCAGCCGCACAGGGTATGGTGGCTACACCTTC	CASRTGYGGYTF
TRBV4-2	TRBD1	TRBJ2-1	-	TGTGCCAGCAGCCAGTCCGGACAGGGGGCCAATGAGCAGTTCTTC	CASSQSGQGANEQFF
TRBV28	TRBD2	TRBJ2-7	-	TGTGCCAGCAGTTCCCCCAGCGGGAAGGCCTACGAGCAGTACTTC	CASSSPSGKAYEQYF
TRBV5-1	-	TRBJ2-7	-	TGCGCCAGCAGCTTTGGAGGGTCGGCAGGCCCCGACCGCCCCTACGAGCAGTACTTC	CASSFGGSAGPDRPYEQYF
TRBV5-5	TRBD2	TRBJ2-1	-	TGTGCCAGCAGCTCCTGGACTAGCGGTAATGAGCAGTTCTTC	CASSSWTSGNEQFF
TRBV5-1	-	TRBJ2-7	-	TGCGCCAGCAGCTCTGAGGGGAGGAGCTCCTACGAGCAGTACTTC	CASSSEGRSSYEQYF
TRBV10-3	-	TRBJ2-7	-	TGTGCCGTCCGAATGGGAGACACCTTCCAGCAGTACTTC	CAVRMGDTFQQYF
TRBV2	TRBD1	TRBJ2-5	-	TGTGCCAGCAGTGAAGCCCAGGGGGCGGGAGAGACCCAGTACTTC	CASSEAQGAGETQYF
TRBV7-8	TRBD1	TRBJ1-4	-	TGTGCCAGCAGCTTAGCCGGCACGACAGGGGGGCGTGAAAAACTGTTTTTT	CASSLAGTTGGREKLFF
TRBV19	-	TRBJ2-7	once	TGTGCCAGTAGTAACTCGGGAGAGCAGTACTTC	CASSNSGEQYF
TRBV5-4	-	TRBJ2-1	-	TGTGCCAGCAGCCCGGACGTTGGGGGGTCCTACAATGAGCAGTTCTTC	CASSPDVGGSYNEQFF
TRBV7-9	-	TRBJ2-7	-	TGTGCCAGCAGCCCCGGGGTAGCGCTCTACGAGCAGTACTTC	CASSPGVALYEQYF
TRBV7-2	TRBD2	TRBJ2-1	-	TGTGCCAGCAGCCAGCCTAGCGGGATGGCGGCGTTCTTC	CASSQPSGMAAFF
TRBV25-1	TRBD1	TRBJ2-1	few	TGTGCCAGCAGTGAACCCCGGACAGGGGGGTACAATGAGCAGTTCTTC	CASSEPRTGGYNEQFF
TRBV5-5	TRBD1	TRBJ1-1	once	TGTGCCAGCCGGACAGGGGTCATGAACACTGAAGCTTTCTTT	CASRTGVMNTEAFF
TRBV5-1	-	TRBJ1-5	-	TGCGCCAGCAGCCCAGACAGTAATCAGCCCCAGCATTTT	CASSPDSNQPQHF
TRBV30	-	TRBJ1-1	-	TGTGCCTGGAGTGTAAAAAGGGCGCGCACTGAAGCTTTCTTT	CAWSVKRARTEAFF
TRBV10-3	-	TRBJ2-1	medium-sized	TGTGCCACCTGGGGACTGGAATACAATGAGCAGTTCTTC	CATWGLEYNEQFF
TRBV6-1	TRBD1	TRBJ1-2	-	TGTGCCAGCAGTGAAGACGATGGGACAGGGGGCTTTGGCTACACCTTC	CASSEDDGTGGFGYTF
TRBV6-1	-	TRBJ1-5	-	TGTGCCAGCAGTCAAGACGGGAGCAATCAGCCCCAGCATTTT	CASSQDGSNQPQHF
TRBV2	-	TRBJ2-3	few	TGTGCCAGCAATGGCGGGATCACAGATACGCAGTATTTT	CASNGGITDTQYF
TRBV19	-	TRBJ1-4	-	TGTGCCAGTATCAACCGGGACGCCCCCTCAAAACTGTTTTTT	CASINRDAPSKLFF
TRBV28	TRBD2	TRBJ2-7	-	TGTGCCAGCACGGGGGGACTAGCGGGAGAAACGTACGAGCAGTACTTC	CASTGGLAGETYEQYF
TRBV29-1	TRBD2	TRBJ2-3	-	TGCAGCGTTGGGTCTAGCGGGAGTGGCGATACGCAGTATTTT	CSVGSSGSGDTQYF
TRBV30	-	TRBJ1-5	once	TGTGCCTGGAGGGAGGGCAGCTATCAGCCCCAGCATTTT	CAWREGSYQPQHF